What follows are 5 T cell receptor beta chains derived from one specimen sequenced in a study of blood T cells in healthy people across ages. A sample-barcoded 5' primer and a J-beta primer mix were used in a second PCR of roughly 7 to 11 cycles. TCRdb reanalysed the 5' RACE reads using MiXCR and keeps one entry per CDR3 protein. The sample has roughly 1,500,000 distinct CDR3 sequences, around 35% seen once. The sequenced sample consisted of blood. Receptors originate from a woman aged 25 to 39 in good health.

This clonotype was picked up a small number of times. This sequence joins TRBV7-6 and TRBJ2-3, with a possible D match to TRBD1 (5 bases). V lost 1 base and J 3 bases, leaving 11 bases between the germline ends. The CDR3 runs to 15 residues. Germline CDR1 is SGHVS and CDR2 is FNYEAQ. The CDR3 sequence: CASSLEGVLTDTQYF. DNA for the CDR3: TGTGCCAGCAGCTTAGAAGGGGTGTTGACAGATACGCAGTATTTT.

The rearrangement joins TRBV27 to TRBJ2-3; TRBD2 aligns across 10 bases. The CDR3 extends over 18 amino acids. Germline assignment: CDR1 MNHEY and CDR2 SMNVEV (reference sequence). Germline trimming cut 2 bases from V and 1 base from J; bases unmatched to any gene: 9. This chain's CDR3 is CASSLGSLGLAGTDTQYF. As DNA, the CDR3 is TGTGCCAGCAGTTTAGGAAGCCTTGGACTAGCGGGCACAGATACGCAGTATTTT.

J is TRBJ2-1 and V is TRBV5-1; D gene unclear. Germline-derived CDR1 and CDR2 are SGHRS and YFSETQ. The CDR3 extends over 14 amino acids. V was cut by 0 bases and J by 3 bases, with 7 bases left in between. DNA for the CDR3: TGCGCCAGCAGCTTGGCAACTAACTACAATGAGCAGTTCTTC. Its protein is CASSLATNYNEQFF.

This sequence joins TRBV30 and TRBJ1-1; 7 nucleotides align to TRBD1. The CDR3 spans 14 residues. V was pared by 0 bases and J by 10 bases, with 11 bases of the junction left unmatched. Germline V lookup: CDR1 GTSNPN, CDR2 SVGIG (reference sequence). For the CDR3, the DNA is TGTGCCTGGAGTGTAGAGGGGGCCCCAGGGGGAGCTTTCTTT. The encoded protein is CAWSVEGAPGGAFF.

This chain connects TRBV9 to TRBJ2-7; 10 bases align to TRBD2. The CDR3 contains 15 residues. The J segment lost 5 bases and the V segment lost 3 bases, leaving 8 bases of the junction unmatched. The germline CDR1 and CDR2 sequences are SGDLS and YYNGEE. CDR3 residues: CASSAEREGPHEQYF. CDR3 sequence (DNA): TGTGCCAGCAGCGCGGAGCGGGAGGGCCCTCACGAGCAGTACTTC.